This T cell receptor (beta chain) was captured in a study of blood T cell dynamics during melanoma immunotherapy. At the level of the study: First-line therapy was either pembrolizumab or nivolumab with ipilimumab for metastatic melanoma.

Study-wide points: Immune-effector CD8+ cells best matched cell-free DNA CDR3 sequences and were most clonal. Whether repertoire-driving clones were melanoma-specific could not be determined.

Each sorted CD8+ T cell subset had its entire DNA loaded. Profiled with immunoSEQ multiplex PCR; TCRdb holds only in-frame clones, not every one. The table includes over a thousand clones, approximately 70% detected once. About this clone itself: No antigen is known for it.

Time point noted: pre-treatment baseline. Memory T cells counted as immune-effector cells when CD3+ CD4- CD8+ CD45RA- CD45RO-high CD27- CCR7-. No patient had earlier systemic cancer treatment, concurrent immunosuppressants, or another active cancer. Germline V lookup: CDR1 MNHEY, CDR2 SMNVEV (reference sequence). The ends were cut back, 1 base at V and 3 bases at J, with 10 bases in the middle. The CDR3 extends over 14 amino acids. This receptor was taken from a human donor with melanoma. Sequenced material: CD8+ T cells from blood, taken from a patient treated with checkpoint blockade. The chain uses TRBV27 and TRBJ2-7; D unclear. The CDR3 DNA is TGTGCCAGCAGTTTATACGGCAGCCACTACGAGCAGTACTTC. Amino acid sequence: CASSLYGSHYEQYF.